This note documents a single TCR beta chain sequence. Its specificity is unknown. Given the absence of the conserved phenylalanine or tryptophan at the CDR3 end, a read error is likely. Trimming removed 2 bases at V and 0 bases at J, with 17 bases between. CDR1 SGHTA and CDR2 FQGTGA come from the germline V gene. The CDR3 is made up of 17 amino acids. The TCR beta CDR3 regions underwent amplification from RNA transcripts. First-round RT-PCR with HTBI primers preceded a second-round multiplex PCR. TCRdb re-analysed the multiplex PCR reads in MiXCR, keeping a single row per CDR3 protein. The sample consists of a few hundred thousand distinct CDR3 sequences, roughly a sixth of them appearing once. The sample belongs to a study of Graves' ophthalmopathy and Graves' hyperthyroidism. As diagnostic evidence, clinical symptoms, serum thyroxine, TRAb, thyroid ultrasound and orbital computed tomography were relied upon.

Notes on the study in general: The model reached 70.59% sensitivity and approximately 72% specificity for predicting ophthalmopathy progression.

This chain connects TRBV7-3 to TRBJ2-7, with D perhaps given as TRBD1 or TRBD2 (6 bases each). Material: peripheral blood. The sequence was collected from an adult man with Graves' ophthalmopathy. The CDR3 is CASSLASGGTTSYEQYI. The CDR3 nucleotides read TGTGCCAGCAGCTTAGCTTCCGGGGGCACGACCTCCTACGAGCAGTACATC.